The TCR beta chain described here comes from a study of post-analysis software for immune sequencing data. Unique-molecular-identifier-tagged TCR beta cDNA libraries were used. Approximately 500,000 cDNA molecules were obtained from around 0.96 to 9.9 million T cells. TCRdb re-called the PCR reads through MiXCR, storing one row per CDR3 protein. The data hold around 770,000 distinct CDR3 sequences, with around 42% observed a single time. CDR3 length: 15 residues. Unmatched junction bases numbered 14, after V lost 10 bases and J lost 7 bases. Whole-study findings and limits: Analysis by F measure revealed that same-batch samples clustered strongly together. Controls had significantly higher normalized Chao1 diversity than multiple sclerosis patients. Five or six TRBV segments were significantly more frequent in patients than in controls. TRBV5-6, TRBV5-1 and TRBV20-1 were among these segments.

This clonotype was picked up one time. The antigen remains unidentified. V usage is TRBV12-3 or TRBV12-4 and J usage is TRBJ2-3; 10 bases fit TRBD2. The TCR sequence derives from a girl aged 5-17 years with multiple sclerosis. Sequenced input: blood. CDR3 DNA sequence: TGTGCCACCAACCTCCGGAAGCGGGAGGGAAATACGCAGTATTTT. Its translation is CATNLRKREGNTQYF.